The 32 T cell receptor beta chains below were found in one sample sequenced in a study of chemoradiotherapy in HPV16-positive cancers. Sequencing used immunoSEQ multiplex PCR; TCRdb keeps in-frame clones, though not all of them. The data show some 17,000 clones, over 90% seen once. Sequences were derived from blood, sampled from a patient who underwent chemoradiotherapy. The receptors were gathered from a human donor with HPV-associated anogenital cancer.

The sample holds one count of this clone. The V gene is TRBV6-5, the J gene TRBJ1-4, with a possible D match to TRBD1 (6 bases). CDR1 and CDR2 from the germline V gene are MNHEY and SVGAGI. The CDR3 spans 14 residues. The V end was cut by 5 bases, the J end by 8 bases, with 15 bases between. The CDR3 is CASSTGGRGEKLFF. DNA of the CDR3: TGTGCCAGCAGTACCGGGGGGCGCGGGGAAAAACTGTTTTTT.

This clone is a singleton in its sample. This rearrangement joins TRBV5-1 to TRBJ2-5; 12 bases align to TRBD2. Germline V gives CDR1 SGHRS, CDR2 YFSETQ. The CDR3 sequence is 14 residues long. With 4 bases clipped from V and 3 bases from J, the junction kept 1 base outside the gene matches. The CDR3 region has the DNA TGCGCCAGCAGCCTAGCGGGGGGGGAAGAGACCCAGTACTTC. Translating gives CASSLAGGEETQYF.

Comments on this clone: Germline is not matched at one junction end, which may reflect a read error. The chain recombines TRBV4-2 with TRBJ2-1; D remains unclear. Looked up from germline, CDR1 is LGHNA and CDR2 is YNFKEQ. The CDR3 consists of 14 residues. CDR3 nucleotide sequence: TGTGCCAGCACCCAAGGCGGCTCCTACAATGAGCAGTTCTTC. This codes for CASTQGGSYNEQFF.

The rearrangement joins TRBV13 to TRBJ2-6; D is tentatively TRBD1 or TRBD2 (5 bases each). V gave up 5 bases and J gave up 4 bases, with 12 bases separating them. The length of the CDR3 is 15 residues. The germline CDR1 and CDR2 sequences are PRHDT and FYEKMQ (reference sequence). CDR3 sequence (DNA): TGTGCCAGCAGCCACGGGACCGCCGGGGCCAACGTCCTGACTTTC. This codes for CASSHGTAGANVLTF. Based on the CDR3 plus reference TRBV13 and TRBJ2-6, the full variable domain is AAGVIQSPRHLIKEKRETATLKCYPIPRHDTVYWYQQGPGQDPQFLISFYEKMQSDKGSIPDRFSAQQFSDYHSELNMSSLELGDSALYFCASSHGTAGANVLTFGAGSRLTVL.

This clone was counted a single time. The rearrangement links TRBV6-6 to TRBJ1-1, with a tentative D call TRBD1 (5 bases). The CDR3 runs 16 residues. The germline V gene encodes CDR1 MNHNY and CDR2 SVGAGI (reference sequence). The V end lost 5 bases, the J end lost 2 bases, and 18 bases lay between the germline ends. The CDR3 bases are TGTGCCAGCAGTACCCCCCTGGCAGGGATAAACACTGAAGCTTTCTTT. Protein sequence: CASSTPLAGINTEAFF.

The count of this clone is one. The chain couples TRBV11-3 to TRBJ2-7; the D call may be TRBD1 or TRBD2 (5 bases each). The CDR3 contains 15 residues. V was trimmed by 1 base and J by 6 bases, leaving 16 bases between them. CDR1 and CDR2 (germline): SGHNT, YENEEA. CDR3 nucleotides: TGTGCCAGCAGCTTAGGAGCAGGGAAAGGAGGCGAGCAGTACTTC. Translated, it gives CASSLGAGKGGEQYF.

The gene calls are TRBV5-1 and TRBJ2-1; 11 bases agree with TRBD2. The V and J ends lost 7 bases and 6 bases, in that order; junction bases with no gene match: 6. The CDR3 has 14 residues. CDR1 and CDR2 from the germline V gene are SGHRS and YFSETQ. This CDR3 is CASSSGGMINEQFF. CDR3 DNA: TGCGCCAGCTCTAGCGGGGGGATGATCAATGAGCAGTTCTTC.

The chain carries TRBV15 and TRBJ2-6; D remains unclear. Trimming took 5 bases from V and 2 from J, leaving 7 bases between them. The CDR3 is 14 residues long. Looked up from germline, CDR1 is LNHNV and CDR2 is YYDKDF (reference sequence). Written as DNA, the CDR3 is TGTGCCACCAGCGAACTCGCTGGGGCCAACGTCCTGACTTTC. It translates to CATSELAGANVLTF.

The chain joins TRBV30 to TRBJ2-2; TRBD2 might be the D (6 bases). Looked up from germline, CDR1 is GTSNPN and CDR2 is SVGIG (reference sequence). V lost 8 bases, J lost 1 base, and 20 bases lay in between. CDR3 length: 16 amino acids. As DNA, the CDR3 is TGTGCCCATACAGGCCAGCGGGTTAAGAACACCGGGGAGCTGTTTTTT. Amino acid sequence: CAHTGQRVKNTGELFF.

The chain joins TRBV6-5 to TRBJ2-2; no definite D call. Germline-derived CDR1 and CDR2 are MNHEY and SVGAGI. There are 13 residues in the CDR3. The germline V and J ends were trimmed by 11 bases and 4 bases, with 14 bases remaining between them. In DNA, the CDR3 is TGTGCCGTGTTGGGATTCTCCACCGGGGAGCTGTTTTTT. Its protein product is CAVLGFSTGELFF.

The V and J genes are TRBV4-1 and TRBJ1-1; 7 nucleotides align to TRBD1. V was pared by 4 bases and J by 1 base, with 0 bases of the junction left unmatched. This CDR3 region has 13 residues. Looked up from germline, CDR1 is MGHRA and CDR2 is YSYEKL. CDR3 DNA sequence: TGCGCCAGCAGCCGGGACAGGAACACTGAAGCTTTCTTT. It translates to CASSRDRNTEAFF.

The genes are TRBV5-6 and TRBJ1-6; D ambiguous. V shed 0 bases and J shed 7 bases, with 5 bases lying between them. Germline V lookup: CDR1 SGHDT, CDR2 YYEEEE. There are 13 residues in the CDR3. Here the CDR3 DNA reads TGTGCCAGCAGCTTGGGGCCCAATTCACCCCTCCACTTT. Translating gives CASSLGPNSPLHF.

The V gene is TRBV27, the J gene TRBJ1-1; a possible D gene is TRBD1 (5 bases). This CDR3 contains 12 residues. Germline CDR1 reads MNHEY; CDR2 reads SMNVEV (reference sequence). V gave up 5 bases and J gave up 5 bases, with 9 bases separating them. The CDR3 nucleotides are TGTGCCAGCAGTGGTAGGGGAACTGAAGCTTTCTTT. Protein: CASSGRGTEAFF.

The genes are TRBV9 and TRBJ2-1; tentative D call: TRBD2 (5 bases). This CDR3 spans 13 amino acids. Germline V gives CDR1 SGDLS, CDR2 YYNGEE. V lost 0 bases and J lost 8, with 9 bases in between. The CDR3 is CASSVEGSDEQFF. The CDR3 bases are TGTGCCAGCAGCGTAGAAGGTAGCGATGAGCAGTTCTTC. Supplemented by reference TRBV9 and TRBJ2-1, the full variable domain reads DSGVTQTPKHLITATGQRVTLRCSPRSGDLSVYWYQQSLDQGLQFLIQYYNGEERAKGNILERFSAQQFPDLHSELNLSSLELGDSALYFCASSVEGSDEQFFGPGTRLTVL.

The chain links TRBV9 to TRBJ2-7, with D unclear. Germline CDR1 SGDLS, CDR2 YYNGEE. This CDR3 is 14 amino acids long. Trimming stripped 0 bases from V and 1 base from J, with 8 bases between. CDR3 nucleotide sequence: TGTGCCAGCAGCGTAGCCGTCGGATCCTACGAGCAGTACTTC. This translates into CASSVAVGSYEQYF.

The chain links TRBV4-2 to TRBJ2-2; TRBD2 agrees at 8 bases. Trimming took 5 bases from V and 0 from J; bases not matched to a gene: 2. Germline V gene lookup returns CDR1 LGHNA and CDR2 YNFKEQ. The CDR3 totals 15 residues. The CDR3 bases are TGTGCCAGCAGCGCTAGCGGGCCGAACACCGGGGAGCTGTTTTTT. Its protein product is CASSASGPNTGELFF.

This clone was seen a single time. The V call is TRBV6-1, the J call TRBJ2-7, with 9 bases aligning to TRBD1. From germline, CDR1 is MNHNS and CDR2 SASEGT. The V and J ends lost 1 base and 11 bases, in that order; junction bases with no gene match: 12. The CDR3 extends over 15 amino acids. CDR3: CASSEDFMPGQGEYF. CDR3 sequence (DNA): TGTGCCAGCAGTGAAGATTTTATGCCGGGACAGGGCGAGTACTTC.

The V and J genes are TRBV5-6 and TRBJ1-2; no reliable D call. CDR1 and CDR2 (germline): SGHDT, YYEEEE. Trimming cost V 0 bases and J 2 bases, with 8 bases left between them. The CDR3 length is 14 residues. Here the CDR3 reads CASSLEYGNYGYTF. The DNA of the CDR3 is TGTGCCAGCAGCTTGGAATACGGAAACTATGGCTACACCTTC.

The rearrangement uses TRBV6-6 and TRBJ1-1; 7 bases match TRBD1. The V segment lost 7 bases and the J segment 4 bases; nucleotides outside the gene matches: 6. The germline V gene encodes CDR1 MNHNY and CDR2 SVGAGI (reference sequence). The CDR3 has 13 residues. The DNA for the CDR3 is TGTGCCAGCACTAGTACAGGGGTCACTGAAGCTTTCTTT. Translated: CASTSTGVTEAFF.

The chain uses TRBV6-5 and TRBJ1-1; 9 bases are shared with TRBD1. V lost 4 bases and J lost 3; bases outside the gene matches: 3. The CDR3 is made up of 14 amino acids. Germline V gene sequence: CDR1 MNHEY, CDR2 SVGAGI. CDR3 protein: CASSSGTGYTEAFF. CDR3 sequence (DNA): TGTGCCAGCAGTTCCGGGACAGGGTACACTGAAGCTTTCTTT.

V is TRBV27 and J is TRBJ1-2; no clear D gene. CDR1 is MNHEY, CDR2 SMNVEV, per germline (reference sequence). With 0 bases removed from V and 4 bases from J, the gap between germline ends came to 9 bases. The CDR3 is made up of 14 amino acids. The CDR3 DNA reads TGTGCCAGCAGTTTATCATCCCTGGGCTATGGCTACACCTTC. The encoded protein is CASSLSSLGYGYTF.

The chain has TRBV10-2 and TRBJ1-2; D ambiguous. CDR1 WSHSY and CDR2 SAAADI come from the germline V gene. V lost 2 bases and J lost 4, with 14 bases in between. This CDR3 contains 15 residues. The CDR3 nucleotides read TGCGCCAGCAGTGAGGTAAAGGAGAATGGCTATGGCTACACCTTC. This sequence encodes CASSEVKENGYGYTF.

V and J are TRBV5-1 and TRBJ1-4; 7 bases are a match to TRBD1. CDR3 length equals 14 residues. V gave up 5 bases and J gave up 2 bases; unmatched junction bases: 3. Germline V CDR1 and CDR2: SGHRS, YFSETQ. In nucleotides, the CDR3 is TGCGCCAGCAGGACAGGGTCGACTAATGAAAAACTGTTTTTT. It translates to CASRTGSTNEKLFF.

The chain has TRBV10-1 and TRBJ1-1, with D perhaps TRBD1 (5 bases). This CDR3 has 13 residues. The germline gives CDR1 WNHNN, CDR2 SYGVQD (reference sequence). V lost 0 bases and J 3 bases, leaving 5 bases between the germline ends. In DNA, the CDR3 is TGCGCCAGCAGTGAGTCGGGGCACACTGAAGCTTTCTTT. Its protein product is CASSESGHTEAFF.

V gene TRBV18 combines with J gene TRBJ2-7; 10 bases line up with TRBD2. Germline V gene sequence: CDR1 KGHSH, CDR2 LQKENI. The length of the CDR3 is 16 residues. The J segment lost 1 base and the V segment lost 3 bases, leaving 6 bases of the junction unmatched. CDR3 bases: TGTGCCAGCTCACCGAATAAACTAGCGGGGTCCTACGAGCAGTACTTC. Encoded protein: CASSPNKLAGSYEQYF.

The V and J genes are TRBV6-6 and TRBJ2-1; the match to TRBD2 covers 16 bases. The CDR3 spans 14 residues. From germline, CDR1 is MNHNY and CDR2 SVGAGI (reference sequence). V dropped 0 bases and J dropped 16; count of bases not matched to a gene: 3. CDR3 DNA sequence: TGTGCCAGCAGTTACTCTGGGACTAGCGGGGGGGCCTTCTTC. It codes for CASSYSGTSGGAFF.

CDR3 amino acids: CASSRTGREKLFF. The CDR3 DNA sequence: TGTGCCAGTAGCCGGACAGGGCGTGAAAAACTGTTTTTT. The chain employs TRBV19 and TRBJ1-4, with 8 bases that match TRBD1. The trim removed 6 bases at V and 7 bases at J, leaving 4 bases unmatched. CDR1 is LNHDA and CDR2 is SQIVND in the germline V gene (reference sequence). The CDR3 loop spans 13 amino acids.

The chain has TRBV5-6 and TRBJ1-2; no firm D call. CDR1 is SGHDT and CDR2 is YYEEEE in the germline V gene. This CDR3 has 13 amino acids. V lost 0 bases, J lost 3 bases, and 6 bases lay in between. Here the CDR3 DNA reads TGTGCCAGCAGCTTGGAGGTGGACTATGGCTACACCTTC. This encodes CASSLEVDYGYTF.

The rearrangement joins TRBV7-6 to TRBJ1-2; tentative D call: TRBD1 (5 bases). The V gene's germline CDR1 is SGHVS and CDR2 FNYEAQ. V lost 5 bases and J 0 bases, leaving 7 bases between the germline ends. The CDR3 totals 13 residues. The CDR3 bases are TGTGCCAGCAGCCGGGGCCCTAACTATGGCTACACCTTC. This sequence encodes CASSRGPNYGYTF.

The chain is built from TRBV2 and TRBJ1-2; 9 bases align to TRBD1. The junction had 6 bases not matched to a gene; V was cut back by 6 bases and J by 7 bases. This CDR3 contains 13 residues. Germline lookup yields CDR1 SNHLY and CDR2 FYNNEI. The CDR3 loop reads CASRGDRVRGYTF. CDR3 nucleotides: TGTGCCAGCAGGGGGGACAGGGTACGTGGCTACACCTTC.

Note on this clone: The same CDR3 is also encoded by other DNA sequences in this sample. CDR3 region: CASSLRTSGDGDTQYF. The CDR3 DNA sequence: TGCGCCAGCAGCTTAAGGACTAGCGGGGATGGAGATACGCAGTATTTT. The rearrangement joins TRBV5-1 to TRBJ2-3; 12 bases are shared with TRBD2. Germline V gene sequence: CDR1 SGHRS, CDR2 YFSETQ. J gave up 5 bases and V 2 bases, and 6 bases lay outside the gene matches. The CDR3 totals 16 residues.

The rearrangement links TRBV5-4 to TRBJ2-7; 10 bases match TRBD1. Looked up from germline, CDR1 is SGHNT and CDR2 is YYREEE (reference sequence). CDR3 length equals 15 residues. Germline trimming cut 0 bases from V and 3 bases from J; bases unmatched to any gene: 3. The CDR3 region is CASSLGQGANYEQYV. The CDR3 coding sequence is TGTGCCAGCAGCTTGGGACAGGGGGCGAACTACGAGCAGTACGTC.